These 26 T cell receptor beta chains came from one sample sequenced in a study of T cell changes during pregnancy in multiple sclerosis. Produced via immunoSEQ multiplex PCR; TCRdb's table is partial and in-frame only. This sample has 69,000 or so clones; roughly 93% occur once, and the top ten carry 1.4%. This specimen was peripheral blood, taken in the third trimester of pregnancy. The receptors were gathered from a female donor with multiple sclerosis, enrolled in a pregnancy study.

This chain's CDR3 is CASSAGQFADTQYF. CDR3 in DNA: TGTGCCAGCAGTGCGGGACAGTTCGCAGATACGCAGTATTTT. This chain links TRBV6-6 with TRBJ2-3, with D maybe TRBD1 (7 bases). Trimming left V 5 bases short and J 4 bases short, with 13 bases between. The V gene's germline CDR1 is MNHNY and CDR2 SVGAGI (reference sequence). The CDR3 totals 14 residues.

The chain employs TRBV14 and TRBJ2-1; possibly TRBD2 for D (6 bases). CDR1 and CDR2 from the germline V gene are SGHDN and FVKESK. The CDR3 has 14 amino acids. Deletions cut 2 bases from V and 8 bases from J, with 13 bases between. The CDR3 is CASSQILAIDEQFF. CDR3 DNA: TGTGCCAGCAGCCAAATTCTAGCGATTGATGAGCAGTTCTTC.

V and J are TRBV5-1 and TRBJ1-6; possible D gene TRBD1, 5 bases. CDR3 size: 14 residues. V was shortened by 6 bases and J by 7 bases, with 14 bases between the two germline ends. The germline V gene has CDR1 SGHRS and CDR2 YFSETQ. CDR3: CASNGGFWNSPLHF. The CDR3 DNA sequence: TGCGCCAGCAACGGGGGTTTTTGGAATTCACCCCTCCACTTT.

The rearrangement links TRBV27 to TRBJ2-5, with D possibly TRBD1 on 6 matching bases. Germline V gene data show CDR1 as MNHEY and CDR2 as SMNVEV (reference sequence). The CDR3 extends over 16 amino acids. The V end was cut by 2 bases, the J end by 5 bases, with 18 bases between. DNA for the CDR3: TGTGCCAGCAGTTTAAAGGGGGACACCCTGGGGGAGACCCAGTACTTC. Amino acid sequence: CASSLKGDTLGETQYF.

The V gene is TRBV30, the J gene TRBJ1-4; a possible D gene is TRBD1 (5 bases). Trimming left V 3 bases short and J 7 bases short, with 12 bases between. Per germline, CDR1 GTSNPN and CDR2 SVGIG (reference sequence). The CDR3 covers 13 residues. CDR3 sequence: CAWSLGQGEKLFF. CDR3 coding DNA: TGTGCCTGGAGCCTGGGGCAGGGTGAAAAACTGTTTTTT.

This chain uses TRBV5-6 with TRBJ1-3; 8 bases match TRBD1. V gave up 5 bases and J gave up 3 bases; unmatched junction bases: 4. Germline CDR1 and CDR2: SGHDT and YYEEEE. The CDR3 consists of 14 residues. Written as DNA, the CDR3 is TGTGCCAGCAGTACAGGGGGAGTTGGAAACACCATATATTTT. It yields the protein CASSTGGVGNTIYF.

V usage is TRBV6-6 and J usage is TRBJ1-6; D perhaps matches TRBD1 (5 bases). Germline-derived CDR1 and CDR2 are MNHNY and SVGAGI (reference sequence). The CDR3 length is 15 residues. V was clipped by 7 bases and J by 6 bases, with 16 bases between them. The CDR3 region is CASTGKGGANSPLHF. The CDR3 DNA reads TGTGCCAGCACCGGGAAGGGCGGGGCTAATTCACCCCTCCACTTT.

This rearrangement joins TRBV5-1 to TRBJ1-1; D possibly corresponds to TRBD1 (6 bases). Germline CDR1 reads SGHRS; CDR2 reads YFSETQ. This CDR3 comprises 14 residues. V was trimmed by 7 bases and J by 1 base, leaving 14 bases between them. CDR3 protein: CASRPGHTNTEAFF. CDR3 DNA sequence: TGCGCCAGCCGCCCGGGACATACGAACACTGAAGCTTTCTTT.

The genes are TRBV5-1 and TRBJ2-3; 7 bases map to TRBD1. Per germline, CDR1 SGHRS and CDR2 YFSETQ. V lost 0 bases and J lost 0; bases outside the gene matches: 7. The CDR3 covers 17 residues. For the CDR3, the DNA is TGCGCCAGCAGCTTGGTGAGGGGGCCGGGTAGCACAGATACGCAGTATTTT. It translates to CASSLVRGPGSTDTQYF.

This CDR3 is CASSSGTDTQYF. The DNA of the CDR3 is TGCGCCAGCAGCTCAGGCACAGATACGCAGTATTTT. The chain recombines TRBV5-1 with TRBJ2-3; unclear D gene. CDR3 length equals 12 residues. From germline, CDR1 is SGHRS and CDR2 YFSETQ. V gave up 3 bases and J gave up 1 base, with 3 bases separating them.

This clone was detected only once. V usage is TRBV6-4 and J usage is TRBJ2-2; tentatively, D is TRBD2 (5 bases). V was trimmed by 6 bases and J by 4 bases, leaving 12 bases between them. CDR3 length equals 14 residues. Germline CDR1 MRHNA, CDR2 SNTAGT. The CDR3 DNA is TGTGCCAGCAGCCGCCGGGGAAGCACCGGGGAGCTGTTTTTT. Translating it yields CASSRRGSTGELFF.

This clone was seen once. CDR3: CASSVAGTDNEQFF. CDR3 nucleotide sequence: TGTGCCAGCAGCGTAGCCGGGACAGACAATGAGCAGTTCTTC. The V and J genes are TRBV9 and TRBJ2-1; 7 positions agree with TRBD1. The CDR3 length is 14 residues. Germline lookup yields CDR1 SGDLS and CDR2 YYNGEE. The V and J ends lost 0 bases and 5 bases, in that order; junction bases with no gene match: 2.

The chain is built from TRBV4-2 and TRBJ1-5; D call uncertain. The CDR3 totals 16 residues. V lost 0 bases and J lost 7, with 16 bases in between. Germline CDR1 LGHNA, CDR2 YNFKEQ. The CDR3: CASSQEVTTRRQPQHF. The CDR3 nucleotides are TGTGCCAGCAGCCAAGAGGTAACAACCAGGAGGCAGCCCCAGCATTTT.

V is TRBV7-2 and J is TRBJ1-6; 10 bases are shared with TRBD1. Germline V gene data show CDR1 as SGHTA and CDR2 as FQGNSA. This CDR3 comprises 18 residues. The J segment lost 6 bases and the V segment lost 5 bases, leaving 13 bases of the junction unmatched. The CDR3 coding sequence is TGTGCCAGCAGCCCCGGGACAGGGGCCGCTTACCGTAATTCACCCCTCCACTTT. It translates to CASSPGTGAAYRNSPLHF.

Concerning this clone itself: An end of the junction differs from the germline gene, which may be a read error. The chain links TRBV7-7 to TRBJ2-2; possible D gene TRBD2, 6 bases. CDR1 and CDR2 (germline): SSHAT, FNYEAQ (reference sequence). The CDR3 sequence is 14 residues long. CDR3 sequence reads: CASSLGGNTGELFF. CDR3 coding DNA: TGTGCTAGCAGCTTGGGGGGGAACACCGGGGAGCTGTTTTTT.

This clone was detected once. The chain carries TRBV29-1 and TRBJ2-5, with a weak D call TRBD1 (6 bases). CDR1 is SQVTM, CDR2 ANQGSEA, per germline. Between the trimmed V and J ends, which lost 0 bases and 7 bases, there was a span of 18 bases. This CDR3 contains 15 residues. Written as DNA, the CDR3 is TGCAGCGTTGAAGATCGACGACTATCGACAGGGACCCAGTACTTC. It is translated as CSVEDRRLSTGTQYF.

The chain uses TRBV7-6 and TRBJ2-7, with TRBD1 as a possible D gene (5 bases). The V gene lost 1 base and the J gene lost 3 bases, with 7 bases spanning the gap. This CDR3 contains 13 residues. Germline V gene sequence: CDR1 SGHVS, CDR2 FNYEAQ. In nucleotides, the CDR3 is TGTGCCAGCAGCTTAGATCAGGGCTACGAGCAGTACTTC. This sequence encodes CASSLDQGYEQYF. Full variable domain (rest looked up from reference TRBV7-6 and TRBJ2-7): GAGVSQSPRYKVTKRGQDVALRCDPISGHVSLYWYRQALGQGPEFLTYFNYEAQQDKSGLPNDRFSAERPEGSISTLTIQRTEQRDSAMYRCASSLDQGYEQYFGPGTRLTVT.

The V gene is TRBV6-1, the J gene TRBJ2-5; TRBD2 is a possible D gene (7 bases). Germline V gene lookup returns CDR1 MNHNS and CDR2 SASEGT. The CDR3 loop spans 14 amino acids. V lost 8 bases, J lost 3 bases, and 16 bases lay in between. The CDR3 spells CASDRSGREETQYF. The CDR3 nucleotides are TGTGCCAGCGACAGGTCGGGGAGGGAAGAGACCCAGTACTTC.

Here the CDR3 DNA reads TGCGCCAGCAGCACGGACAGGTTCCAAGAGACCCAGTACTTC. As protein: CASSTDRFQETQYF. The chain joins TRBV4-3 to TRBJ2-5; the match to TRBD1 covers 7 bases. After removal of 5 bases from V and 1 base from J, the junction contained 4 bases not matched to a gene. This CDR3 contains 14 residues. The germline CDR1 and CDR2 sequences are LGHNA and YSLEER.

This chain links TRBV5-1 with TRBJ1-1, with TRBD1 matching 7 bases. The CDR3 is 15 amino acids. Per the germline V gene, CDR1 is SGHRS and CDR2 is YFSETQ. Trimming at V came to 4 bases and at J to 0 bases, leaving 6 bases not matched to a gene. The CDR3 DNA reads as TGCGCCAGCAGCATACAGGGGACCCTGAACACTGAAGCTTTCTTT. Its translation is CASSIQGTLNTEAFF.

V usage is TRBV11-2 and J usage is TRBJ2-7; D remains ambiguous. V dropped 1 base and J dropped 2 bases, with 6 bases sitting between them. Germline V gene data show CDR1 as SGHAT and CDR2 as FQNNGV. The CDR3 is made up of 13 amino acids. In DNA, the CDR3 is TGTGCCAGCAGCTTAGGGGCCACCTACGAGCAGTACTTC. Translating gives CASSLGATYEQYF.

The genes are TRBV5-4 and TRBJ2-3; D unclear. The germline V and J ends were trimmed by 0 bases and 0 bases, with 8 bases remaining between them. Germline CDR1 SGHNT, CDR2 YYREEE (reference sequence). The CDR3 runs 15 residues. In nucleotides, the CDR3 is TGTGCCAGCAGCTTGGACAGCCATAGCACAGATACGCAGTATTTT. Translation: CASSLDSHSTDTQYF. The whole variable domain, remainder taken from reference TRBV5-4 and TRBJ2-3, is ETGVTQSPTHLIKTRGQQVTLRCSSQSGHNTVSWYQQALGQGPQFIFQYYREEENGRGNFPPRFSGLQFPNYSSELNVNALELDDSALYLCASSLDSHSTDTQYFGPGTRLTVL.

This clone was detected only a few times. This chain links TRBV28 with TRBJ1-1; D ambiguous. The CDR3 spans 13 residues. Germline loops: CDR1 MDHEN, CDR2 SYDVKM. Trimming took 6 bases from V and 6 from J, leaving 14 bases between them. Here the CDR3 reads CASSVGIVPEAFF. In DNA, the CDR3 is TGTGCCAGCAGCGTCGGGATCGTCCCTGAAGCTTTCTTT.

The rearrangement joins TRBV7-2 to TRBJ2-7, with TRBD2 matching 9 bases. The germline CDR1 and CDR2 sequences are SGHTA and FQGNSA. The CDR3 consists of 16 residues. The trim removed 3 bases at V and 4 bases at J, leaving 10 bases unmatched. The CDR3 sequence is CASSLRGGFSSYEQYF. The CDR3, as DNA: TGTGCCAGCAGCTTGCGGGGGGGCTTTTCTTCGTACGAGCAGTACTTC. The whole variable domain, filled in from reference TRBV7-2 and TRBJ2-7, reads GAGVSQSPSNKVTEKGKDVELRCDPISGHTALYWYRQSLGQGLEFLIYFQGNSAPDKSGLPSDRFSAERTGGSVSTLTIQRTQQEDSAVYLCASSLRGGFSSYEQYFGPGTRLTVT.

This clone was detected only a few times. This rearrangement joins TRBV2 to TRBJ1-5; no definite D call. CDR1 is SNHLY, CDR2 FYNNEI, per germline. This CDR3 has 14 amino acids. Trimming took 3 bases from V and 3 from J, leaving 9 bases between them. CDR3 in DNA: TGTGCCAGCAGTGAGCGGCAGTACAATCAGCCCCAGCATTTT. Translation gives CASSERQYNQPQHF.

This clone has only a few counts. The chain's CDR3 is CASSIGRSGRNGYTF. CDR3 DNA: TGTGCCAGTAGTATCGGTAGGTCGGGGAGGAACGGCTACACCTTC. The V gene is TRBV19, the J gene TRBJ1-2, with D hard to call. The CDR3 covers 15 residues. The germline CDR1 and CDR2 sequences are LNHDA and SQIVND (reference sequence). V lost 3 bases, J lost 8 bases, and 19 bases lay in between.